These 31 T cell receptor beta chains were sequenced from one sample in a study of patients and donors after allogeneic stem cell transplantation. Using its own MiXCR run on the RT-PCR reads, TCRdb lists one record per CDR3 protein. The repertoire holds tens of thousands of distinct CDR3 sequences, with more than 25% as singletons. Material: blood, either unsorted or a sorted T cell fraction (not recorded which). Source of these receptors: a human donor who was either an allogeneic HSCT recipient or a stem cell or donor lymphocyte infusion donor (not recorded which). It is not recorded whose cells these are; they may come from a transplant donor.

The chain combines TRBV14 with TRBJ2-7; D uncertain. V lost 1 base to trimming and J lost 9 bases, with 7 bases between them. The CDR3 totals 11 residues. The germline gives CDR1 SGHDN, CDR2 FVKESK. The CDR3 spells CASSQANGQYF. The CDR3 DNA follows: TGTGCCAGCAGCCAAGCAAACGGGCAGTACTTC. The complete variable domain, with remaining parts taken from reference TRBV14 and TRBJ2-7, reads EAGVTQFPSHSVIEKGQTVTLRCDPISGHDNLYWYRRVMGKEIKFLLHFVKESKQDESGMPNNRFLAERTGGTYSTLKVQPAELEDSGVYFCASSQANGQYFGPGTRLTVT.

The chain recombines TRBV6-6 with TRBJ1-2, with a possible D match to TRBD1 (5 bases). Germline CDR1 reads MNHNY; CDR2 reads SVGAGI (reference sequence). V shed 4 bases and J shed 1 base, with 13 bases lying between them. The CDR3 is 15 amino acids. The CDR3 sequence: CASSWGRTINYGYTF. The DNA of the CDR3 is TGTGCCAGCAGTTGGGGACGGACCATTAACTATGGCTACACCTTC.

This clonotype was detected once. J is TRBJ2-3 and V is TRBV20-1, with 12 bases matching TRBD2. The germline V gene encodes CDR1 DFQATT and CDR2 SNEGSKA (reference sequence). With V trimmed by 5 bases and J by 3 bases, 6 bases remained unmatched. The CDR3 is 15 amino acids. For the CDR3, the DNA is TGCAGTGCTGCAACTAGCGGGGGGCCAACAGATACGCAGTATTTT. As protein: CSAATSGGPTDTQYF.

This clonotype has at least ten counts. The V gene is TRBV3-1, the J gene TRBJ2-3; maybe TRBD1 (6 bases). Germline assignment: CDR1 LGHDT and CDR2 YNNKEL (reference sequence). V lost 2 bases to trimming and J lost 3 bases, with 18 bases between them. This CDR3 region has 17 residues. CDR3 DNA: TGTGCCAGCAGCCAACCCACAGGGTCTTTTGCGACAGATACGCAGTATTTT. Protein: CASSQPTGSFATDTQYF.

The chain joins TRBV6-5 to TRBJ1-1; D is unresolved. Per the germline V gene, CDR1 is MNHEY and CDR2 is SVGAGI. Deletions cut 0 bases from V and 2 bases from J, with 10 bases between. This CDR3 contains 15 residues. The CDR3 bases are TGTGCCAGCAGTTACTCCTACAACGCTAACACTGAAGCTTTCTTT. This sequence encodes CASSYSYNANTEAFF.

This clonotype was counted between two and nine times. The chain's CDR3 is CSARDPEQEIEQFF. CDR3 DNA sequence: TGCAGTGCTAGAGATCCAGAGCAGGAGATTGAGCAGTTCTTC. This rearrangement joins TRBV20-1 to TRBJ2-1; D unresolved. V lost 0 bases to trimming and J lost 9 bases, with 15 bases between them. Germline assignment: CDR1 DFQATT and CDR2 SNEGSKA (reference sequence). The CDR3 is 14 amino acids.

This clonotype appeared a few times. V is TRBV5-1 and J is TRBJ2-7; 9 nucleotides line up with TRBD1. Losses at the gene ends were 2 bases for V and 2 bases for J; bases not matched to a gene: 5. This CDR3 is 15 amino acids long. Looked up from germline, CDR1 is SGHRS and CDR2 is YFSETQ. The CDR3: CASSFYRDRAYEQYF. CDR3 sequence (DNA): TGCGCCAGCAGCTTTTACCGGGACAGGGCCTACGAGCAGTACTTC.

In this sample, this clonotype turned up a few times. This chain links TRBV7-2 with TRBJ2-2; 8 bases agree with TRBD2. Germline V gene data show CDR1 as SGHTA and CDR2 as FQGNSA. J gave up 4 bases and V 1 base, and 5 bases lay outside the gene matches. This CDR3 spans 16 amino acids. The CDR3 is CASSLVGGRITGELFF. CDR3 coding DNA: TGTGCCAGCAGCTTAGTGGGCGGGAGGATCACCGGGGAGCTGTTTTTT.

The rearrangement uses TRBV6-1 and TRBJ2-7; 7 nucleotides line up with TRBD2. The V segment lost 6 bases and the J segment 4 bases; nucleotides outside the gene matches: 6. Germline CDR1 MNHNS, CDR2 SASEGT. The CDR3 spans 13 residues. CDR3 sequence (DNA): TGTGCCAGCAGGGGACTAACTCGGTACGAGCAGTACTTC. As protein: CASRGLTRYEQYF.

The count of this clonotype is one. J is TRBJ2-1 and V is TRBV5-1; 10 nucleotides line up with TRBD1. The germline V gene encodes CDR1 SGHRS and CDR2 YFSETQ. CDR3 length: 14 amino acids. The V segment lost 1 base and the J segment 8 bases; nucleotides outside the gene matches: 3. The CDR3 DNA follows: TGCGCCAGCAGCTTGCGGACAGGGGGAGATGAGCAGTTCTTC. It specifies CASSLRTGGDEQFF. The whole variable domain, remainder taken from reference TRBV5-1 and TRBJ2-1, is KAGVTQTPRYLIKTRGQQVTLSCSPISGHRSVSWYQQTPGQGLQFLFEYFSETQRNKGNFPGRFSGRQFSNSRSEMNVSTLELGDSALYLCASSLRTGGDEQFFGPGTRLTVL.

This chain joins TRBV6-5 and TRBJ1-3; D gene uncertain. Trimming took off 7 bases at V and 4 bases at J, with 11 bases between the two ends. The germline CDR1 and CDR2 sequences are MNHEY and SVGAGI. The CDR3 has 13 residues. The chain's CDR3 is CASNKGNGNTIYF. The CDR3 coding sequence is TGTGCCAGCAATAAGGGAAACGGAAACACCATATATTTT.

This chain connects TRBV6-2 or TRBV6-3 to TRBJ2-4; 8 bases are shared with TRBD1. Germline CDR1 and CDR2: MNHEY and SVGEGT. The CDR3 runs to 14 residues. Trimming at V came to 7 bases and at J to 6 bases, leaving 8 bases not matched to a gene. The CDR3 is CASTGQGVRNIQYF. The CDR3 DNA follows: TGTGCCAGCACCGGACAGGGAGTAAGAAACATTCAGTACTTC.

This chain uses TRBV7-9 with TRBJ2-7; D ambiguous. The germline gives CDR1 SEHNR, CDR2 FQNEAQ (reference sequence). This CDR3 is built from 13 residues. V was shortened by 5 bases and J by 3 bases, with 11 bases between the two germline ends. CDR3 nucleotides: TGTGCCAGCAGCCCCCCGACATTCTACGAGCAGTACTTC. Its protein product is CASSPPTFYEQYF.

This clonotype has a count of ten or more. This chain uses TRBV7-2 with TRBJ2-1; a weak D match, TRBD2 (5 bases). V was shortened by 1 base and J by 9 bases, with 10 bases between the two germline ends. The CDR3 loop spans 13 amino acids. In germline, CDR1 is SGHTA, CDR2 FQGNSA. CDR3 sequence reads: CASSLVPGIEQFF. The CDR3 region has the DNA TGTGCCAGCAGCTTAGTTCCGGGGATTGAGCAGTTCTTC.

The chain combines TRBV5-1 with TRBJ1-1, with D uncertain. Germline CDR1 SGHRS, CDR2 YFSETQ. There are 13 residues in the CDR3. V lost 2 bases, J lost 5 bases, and 10 bases lay in between. For the CDR3, the DNA is TGCGCCAGCAGCTTTGGCGGAGAGACTGAAGCTTTCTTT. It yields the protein CASSFGGETEAFF.

This clonotype has only a few counts. The chain recombines TRBV12-3 or TRBV12-4 with TRBJ1-2; D is unresolved. With 2 bases removed from V and 5 bases from J, the gap between germline ends came to 12 bases. The CDR3 runs 14 residues. As DNA, the CDR3 is TGTGCCAGCAGTTTAATTGGGGAGTGGTATGGCTACACCTTC. This gives the protein CASSLIGEWYGYTF.

There are many counts of this clonotype. The chain joins TRBV20-1 to TRBJ2-7; no reliable D call. The length of the CDR3 is 13 residues. V gave up 4 bases and J gave up 0 bases, with 10 bases separating them. The germline gives CDR1 DFQATT, CDR2 SNEGSKA (reference sequence). In nucleotides, the CDR3 is TGCAGTGCTAACGGCAGGAGCTCCTACGAGCAGTACTTC. Protein product: CSANGRSSYEQYF.

This clonotype was observed a few times. V gene TRBV10-3 combines with J gene TRBJ2-5; D may match TRBD1 or TRBD2 (5 bases each). The CDR3 has 15 amino acids. Germline V gene data show CDR1 as ENHRY and CDR2 as SYGVKD. Trimming shortened V by 6 bases and J by 2 bases, and 16 bases separated the two germline ends. The CDR3 bases are TGTGCCATCAGGGGGGTCCCCGGACAACAAGAGACCCAGTACTTC. Translated, it gives CAIRGVPGQQETQYF.

At least ten counts were recorded for this clonotype. This chain joins TRBV7-6 and TRBJ1-6; D ambiguous. This CDR3 has 13 residues. V lost 5 bases and J 3 bases, leaving 5 bases between the germline ends. Per germline, CDR1 SGHVS and CDR2 FNYEAQ. The CDR3 sequence: CASSPNYNSPLHF. CDR3 nucleotide sequence: TGTGCCAGCAGCCCTAACTATAATTCACCCCTCCACTTT. Supplemented by reference TRBV7-6 and TRBJ1-6, the full variable domain reads GAGVSQSPRYKVTKRGQDVALRCDPISGHVSLYWYRQALGQGPEFLTYFNYEAQQDKSGLPNDRFSAERPEGSISTLTIQRTEQRDSAMYRCASSPNYNSPLHFGNGTRLTVT.

V gene TRBV5-1 combines with J gene TRBJ2-7; 11 nucleotides match TRBD1. The V and J ends lost 4 bases and 0 bases, in that order; junction bases with no gene match: 3. In germline, CDR1 is SGHRS, CDR2 YFSETQ. CDR3 size: 15 residues. CDR3 nucleotides: TGCGCCAGCAGCCCGGGACAGGGGGTCTCCTACGAGCAGTACTTC. Translation: CASSPGQGVSYEQYF.

This clonotype was picked up a small number of times. The chain couples TRBV12-3 or TRBV12-4 to TRBJ1-6, with D perhaps TRBD1 (6 bases). The CDR3 spans 15 residues. Trimming removed 5 bases from V and 5 bases from J, with 13 bases in between. CDR3 protein: CASSGRRGDNSPLHF. As DNA, the CDR3 is TGTGCCAGCAGTGGACGCAGGGGAGATAATTCACCCCTCCACTTT.

This clonotype has more than one count but fewer than ten. The chain couples TRBV20-1 to TRBJ2-4, with D possibly TRBD2 on 5 matching bases. V was cut by 6 bases and J by 7 bases, with 16 bases left in between. Germline-derived CDR1 and CDR2 are DFQATT and SNEGSKA (reference sequence). The CDR3 has 13 residues. Here the CDR3 reads CSATPGKANIQYF. CDR3 DNA sequence: TGCAGTGCCACTCCGGGAAAAGCGAACATTCAGTACTTC.

This clonotype showed up just a few times. The rearrangement joins TRBV6-2 or TRBV6-3 to TRBJ2-3; the match to TRBD2 covers 7 bases. The CDR3 has 15 residues. CDR1 MNHEY and CDR2 SVGEGT come from the germline V gene. The V and J ends lost 1 base and 4 bases, in that order; junction bases with no gene match: 5. This chain's CDR3 is CASSYWAGAADTQYF. CDR3 DNA sequence: TGTGCCAGCAGTTACTGGGCGGGAGCGGCAGATACGCAGTATTTT.

This clonotype occurred many times. This chain links TRBV2 with TRBJ1-6; 9 bases map to TRBD1. There are 13 residues in the CDR3. After removal of 6 bases from V and 7 bases from J, the junction contained 1 base not matched to a gene. CDR1 is SNHLY and CDR2 is FYNNEI in the germline V gene. For the CDR3, the DNA is TGTGCCAGCAGGGGGACAGGGAATTCACCCCTCCACTTT. Translated: CASRGTGNSPLHF. Supplemented by reference TRBV2 and TRBJ1-6, the full variable domain reads EPEVTQTPSHQVTQMGQEVILRCVPISNHLYFYWYRQILGQKVEFLVSFYNNEISEKSEIFDDQFSVERPDGSNFTLKIRSTKLEDSAMYFCASRGTGNSPLHFGNGTRLTVT.

The chain is built from TRBV5-5 and TRBJ1-1; D is undetermined. The V and J ends lost 6 bases and 0 bases respectively, with 18 bases between them. CDR3 length: 16 residues. Germline V gene sequence: CDR1 SGHKS, CDR2 YYEKEE (reference sequence). CDR3 in amino acids: CASTQLRAWVNTEAFF. For the CDR3, the DNA is TGTGCCAGCACTCAACTTAGGGCATGGGTGAACACTGAAGCTTTCTTT.

There are a few counts of this clonotype. The chain joins TRBV20-1 to TRBJ1-6; TRBD1 matches 10 bases. The CDR3 sequence is 14 residues long. Germline V gene lookup returns CDR1 DFQATT and CDR2 SNEGSKA (reference sequence). Unmatched junction bases numbered 3, after V lost 3 bases and J lost 7 bases. In DNA, the CDR3 is TGCAGTGCTAGTGACAGGGGGCGGAATTCACCCCTCCACTTT. Protein: CSASDRGRNSPLHF.

The chain has TRBV12-5 and TRBJ1-1; D is uncertain. Germline lookup yields CDR1 LGHNT and CDR2 FRNRAP. V lost 3 bases, J lost 8 bases, and 7 bases lay in between. CDR3 length equals 11 residues. The CDR3 nucleotides read TGTGCTAGTGGTTTTTCGGGGGAAGCTTTCTTT. Its protein is CASGFSGEAFF.

This clonotype was detected a few times. V and J are TRBV12-3 or TRBV12-4 and TRBJ1-1; perhaps TRBD1 as D (6 bases). With 7 bases removed from V and 3 bases from J, the gap between germline ends came to 18 bases. The CDR3 consists of 15 residues. CDR3 sequence: CASTLGGRIDTEAFF. The CDR3 DNA is TGTGCCAGCACCTTGGGGGGGCGAATTGACACTGAAGCTTTCTTT.

This rearrangement joins TRBV20-1 to TRBJ2-1; 8 bases map to TRBD2. V gave up 6 bases and J gave up 4 bases; unmatched junction bases: 8. This CDR3 region has 14 residues. In germline, CDR1 is DFQATT, CDR2 SNEGSKA (reference sequence). CDR3 nucleotide sequence: TGCAGTGCGAAAGCGGGGGAGGTTTACAATGAGCAGTTCTTC. The encoded protein is CSAKAGEVYNEQFF.

This clonotype appeared a few times. The rearrangement uses TRBV7-2 and TRBJ1-3, with no clear D. V lost 1 base and J 0 bases, leaving 7 bases between the germline ends. The CDR3 is 15 residues long. From germline, CDR1 is SGHTA and CDR2 FQGNSA. CDR3 protein: CASSLVAGSGNTIYF. CDR3 in DNA: TGTGCCAGCAGCTTAGTGGCGGGCTCTGGAAACACCATATATTTT.

This chain joins TRBV10-3 and TRBJ2-2, with unresolved D. The length of the CDR3 is 14 residues. Trimming took 10 bases from V and 3 from J, leaving 15 bases between them. Germline loops: CDR1 ENHRY, CDR2 SYGVKD. In nucleotides, the CDR3 is TGTGCCACCCTATCCGTGGGTGACACCGGGGAGCTGTTTTTT. It is translated as CATLSVGDTGELFF.